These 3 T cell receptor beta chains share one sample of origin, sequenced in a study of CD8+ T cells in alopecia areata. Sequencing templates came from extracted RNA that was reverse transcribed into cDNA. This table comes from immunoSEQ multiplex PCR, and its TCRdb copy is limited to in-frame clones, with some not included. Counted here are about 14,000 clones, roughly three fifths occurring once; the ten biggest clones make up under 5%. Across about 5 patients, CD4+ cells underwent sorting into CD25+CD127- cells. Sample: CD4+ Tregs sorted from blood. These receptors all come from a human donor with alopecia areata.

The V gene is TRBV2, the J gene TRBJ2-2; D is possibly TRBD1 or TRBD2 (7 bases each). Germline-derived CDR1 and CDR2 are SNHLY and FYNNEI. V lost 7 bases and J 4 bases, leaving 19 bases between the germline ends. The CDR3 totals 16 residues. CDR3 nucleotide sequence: TGTGCCAGCAACCCAATCAGGGGGGGTGGCACCGGGGAGCTGTTTTTT. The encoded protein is CASNPIRGGGTGELFF. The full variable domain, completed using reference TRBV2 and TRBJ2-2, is EPEVTQTPSHQVTQMGQEVILRCVPISNHLYFYWYRQILGQKVEFLVSFYNNEISEKSEIFDDQFSVERPDGSNFTLKIRSTKLEDSAMYFCASNPIRGGGTGELFFGEGSRLTVL.

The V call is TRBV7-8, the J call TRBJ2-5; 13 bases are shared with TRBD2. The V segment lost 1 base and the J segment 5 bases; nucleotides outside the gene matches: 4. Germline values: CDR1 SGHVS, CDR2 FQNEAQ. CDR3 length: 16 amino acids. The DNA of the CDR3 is TGTGCCAGCAGCTTAGTTTTACTAGCGGGAGGGGAGACCCAGTACTTC. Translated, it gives CASSLVLLAGGETQYF.

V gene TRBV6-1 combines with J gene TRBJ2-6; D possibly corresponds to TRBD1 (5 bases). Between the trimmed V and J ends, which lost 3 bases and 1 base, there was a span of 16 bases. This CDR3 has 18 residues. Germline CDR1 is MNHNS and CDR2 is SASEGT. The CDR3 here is CASSEADQGRSGANVLTF. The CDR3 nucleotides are TGTGCCAGCAGTGAGGCCGACCAGGGCAGGTCTGGGGCCAACGTCCTGACTTTC.